The clone carrying this T cell receptor (beta chain) has more than one count but fewer than ten. Its matching antigen is unknown. In the ViraFEST assay, antigen-specific CD4+ clonotypes were identified by expansion after peptide-pool stimulation. Subsequent to 10 days of culture, CD4+ T cells were isolated. The person acquired a PCR-confirmed SARS-CoV-2 infection between March and December 2020. The sample is drawn from a study of vaccination effects on CD4 cells after COVID-19. Profiled with immunoSEQ multiplex PCR; TCRdb holds only in-frame clones, not every one. The data show roughly 70,000 clones, about 69% seen once. Study-level points and caveats: Infection- and vaccine-induced clones contracted markedly late after vaccination.

Between the trimmed V and J ends, which lost 6 bases and 8 bases, there was a span of 14 bases. Looked up from germline, CDR1 is SNHLY and CDR2 is FYNNEI. CDR3 length: 13 residues. The sequenced sample was CD4+ T cells from PBMCs cultured with HIV peptides, obtained before COVID-19 vaccination. Subset of the sample: HIV-1 Nef peptide pool negative control/reference culture. The TCR sequence derives from a human donor who had a prior SARS-CoV-2 infection. The chain carries TRBV2 and TRBJ2-1; no definite D call. The DNA of the CDR3 is TGTGCCAGCAGCTCCTTATTAGCCCATGAGCAGTTCTTC. It encodes CASSSLLAHEQFF.